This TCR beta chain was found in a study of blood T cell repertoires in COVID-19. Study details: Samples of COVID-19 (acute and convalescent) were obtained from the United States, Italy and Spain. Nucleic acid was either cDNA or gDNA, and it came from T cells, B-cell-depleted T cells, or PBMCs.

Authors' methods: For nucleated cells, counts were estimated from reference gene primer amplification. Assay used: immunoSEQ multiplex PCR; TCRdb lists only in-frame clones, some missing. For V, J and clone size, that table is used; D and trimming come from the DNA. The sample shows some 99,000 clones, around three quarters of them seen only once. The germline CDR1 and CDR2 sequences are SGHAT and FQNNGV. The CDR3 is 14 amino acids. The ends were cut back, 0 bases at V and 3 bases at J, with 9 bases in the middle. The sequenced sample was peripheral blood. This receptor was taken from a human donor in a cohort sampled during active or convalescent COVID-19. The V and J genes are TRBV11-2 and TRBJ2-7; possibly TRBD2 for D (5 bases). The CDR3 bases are TGTGCCAGCAGCTTAGAGGCGGGCCTCTACGAGCAGTACTTC. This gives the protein CASSLEAGLYEQYF.